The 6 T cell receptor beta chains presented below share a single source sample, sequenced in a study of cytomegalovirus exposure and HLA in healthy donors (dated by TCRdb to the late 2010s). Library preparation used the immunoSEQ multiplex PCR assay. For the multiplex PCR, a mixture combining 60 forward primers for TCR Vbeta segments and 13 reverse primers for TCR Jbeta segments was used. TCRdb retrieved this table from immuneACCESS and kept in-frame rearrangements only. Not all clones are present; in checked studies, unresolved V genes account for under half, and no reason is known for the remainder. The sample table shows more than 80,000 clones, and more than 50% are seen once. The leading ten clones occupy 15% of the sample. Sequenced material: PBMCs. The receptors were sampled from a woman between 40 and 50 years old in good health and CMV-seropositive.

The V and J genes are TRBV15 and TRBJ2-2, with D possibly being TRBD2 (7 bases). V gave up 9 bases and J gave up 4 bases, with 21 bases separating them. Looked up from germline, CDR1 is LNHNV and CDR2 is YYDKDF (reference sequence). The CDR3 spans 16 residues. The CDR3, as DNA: TGTGCCACGAAAGAGTTGGGGGGGGCACCCACCGGGGAGCTGTTTTTT. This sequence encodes CATKELGGAPTGELFF. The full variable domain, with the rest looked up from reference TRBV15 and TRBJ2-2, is DAMVIQNPRYQVTQFGKPVTLSCSQTLNHNVMYWYQQKSSQAPKLLFHYYDKDFNNEADTPDNFQSRRPNTSFCFLDIRSPGLGDTAMYLCATKELGGAPTGELFFGEGSRLTVL.

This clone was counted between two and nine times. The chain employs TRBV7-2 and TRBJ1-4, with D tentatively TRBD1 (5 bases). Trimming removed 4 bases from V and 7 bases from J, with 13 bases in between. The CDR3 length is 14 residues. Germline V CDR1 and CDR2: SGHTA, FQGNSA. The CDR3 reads CASSSQGLGEKLFF. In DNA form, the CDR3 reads TGTGCCAGCAGCTCCCAGGGACTGGGTGAAAAACTGTTTTTT.

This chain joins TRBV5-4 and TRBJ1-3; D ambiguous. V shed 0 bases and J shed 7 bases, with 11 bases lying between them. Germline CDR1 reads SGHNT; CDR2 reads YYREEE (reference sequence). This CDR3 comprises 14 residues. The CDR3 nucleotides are TGTGCCAGCAGCTTGGCCGGGGATGACAACACCATATATTTT. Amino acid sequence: CASSLAGDDNTIYF.

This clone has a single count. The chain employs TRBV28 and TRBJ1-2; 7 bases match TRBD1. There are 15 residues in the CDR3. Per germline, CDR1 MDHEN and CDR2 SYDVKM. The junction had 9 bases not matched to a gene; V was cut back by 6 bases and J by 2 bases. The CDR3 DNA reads TGTGCCAGCAGCGCTCTAGGGGGCGCGAACTATGGCTACACCTTC. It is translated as CASSALGGANYGYTF.

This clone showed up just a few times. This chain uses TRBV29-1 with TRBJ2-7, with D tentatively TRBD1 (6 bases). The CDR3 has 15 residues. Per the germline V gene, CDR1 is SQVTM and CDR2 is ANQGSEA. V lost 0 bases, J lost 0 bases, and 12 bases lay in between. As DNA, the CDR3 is TGCAGCGTTGAAGAGGGGACAACGGCCTCCTACGAGCAGTACTTC. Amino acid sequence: CSVEEGTTASYEQYF.

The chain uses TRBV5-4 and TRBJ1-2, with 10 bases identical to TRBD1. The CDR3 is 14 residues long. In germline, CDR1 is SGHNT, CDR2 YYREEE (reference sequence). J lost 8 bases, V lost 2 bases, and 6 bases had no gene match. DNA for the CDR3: TGTGCCAGCAGCTTAGACAGGGGGCAGGTGGGCTACACCTTC. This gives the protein CASSLDRGQVGYTF.